A single TCR beta chain is shown here with its context. Assay: immunoSEQ multiplex PCR; the TCRdb copy retains only in-frame clones and omits some. This repertoire shows around 120,000 clones, about 90% found once; its top ten account for 3.5% to 4%. Patients at the Seattle site were enrolled during active infection and followed longitudinally. The sample originates from a study of blood T cell repertoires in COVID-19. Study information: The origin of the acute and convalescent COVID-19 samples was the United States, Italy and Spain.

Germline CDR1 reads SEHNR; CDR2 reads FQNEAQ (reference sequence). Trimming cost V 5 bases and J 4 bases, with 27 bases left between them. This CDR3 is 20 amino acids long. J is TRBJ2-6 and V is TRBV7-9; D is unresolved. Sequencing input: peripheral blood. The receptor comes from a woman aged 55-69 years with COVID-19, enrolled during active disease. The DNA of the CDR3 is TGTGCCAGCAGCAAATCTATCTTAAACGTCGTCCGCGCGGGGGCCAACGTCCTGACTTTC. As protein: CASSKSILNVVRAGANVLTF.